This TCR beta chain was sequenced during a study of T cell responses to AZD1222 COVID-19 vaccine. Broader study findings: Along spike, vaccine-associated CD4 TCRs were found throughout, with dominance at 160-218 and 743-854.

As for this clone: What it recognizes is unknown.

Profiled with immunoSEQ multiplex PCR; TCRdb holds only in-frame clones, not every one. The sample carries 85,000 to 120,000 clones, 90% recorded once. CDR1 DFQATT and CDR2 SNEGSKA come from the germline V gene (reference sequence). This CDR3 contains 10 residues. V shed 1 base and J shed 5 bases, with 2 bases lying between them. The sample here was peripheral blood, taken 28 days after the second AZD1222 dose. The chain is built from TRBV20-1 and TRBJ2-5; unclear D gene. This sequence originates from an adult who received the AZD1222 COVID-19 vaccine. CDR3 sequence (DNA): TGCAGTGCTAGAGGGGAGACCCAGTACTTC. It is translated as CSARGETQYF.